What follows is one TCR beta chain and its context. The sample is drawn from a study of blood T cell repertoires in COVID-19. Original handling: The authors estimated nucleated cell counts from reference gene primer amplification. This table comes from immunoSEQ multiplex PCR, and its TCRdb copy is limited to in-frame clones, with some not included. The V and J calls and clone size are taken from that table; D and trimming were inferred from the DNA. The sample records about 260,000 clones, over 80% being singletons. The CDR3 length is 16 residues. Trimming at V came to 4 bases and at J to 7 bases, leaving 9 bases not matched to a gene. The germline gives CDR1 SGHRS, CDR2 YFSETQ.

This receptor was taken from a middle-aged woman with acute or convalescent COVID-19. Sequenced: peripheral blood. The chain has TRBV5-1 and TRBJ2-2; 11 nucleotides align to TRBD1. The CDR3 region has the DNA TGCGCCAGCAGCATGACCGGACAGGGGGCGATCGGGGAGCTGTTTTTT. Amino acids: CASSMTGQGAIGELFF.